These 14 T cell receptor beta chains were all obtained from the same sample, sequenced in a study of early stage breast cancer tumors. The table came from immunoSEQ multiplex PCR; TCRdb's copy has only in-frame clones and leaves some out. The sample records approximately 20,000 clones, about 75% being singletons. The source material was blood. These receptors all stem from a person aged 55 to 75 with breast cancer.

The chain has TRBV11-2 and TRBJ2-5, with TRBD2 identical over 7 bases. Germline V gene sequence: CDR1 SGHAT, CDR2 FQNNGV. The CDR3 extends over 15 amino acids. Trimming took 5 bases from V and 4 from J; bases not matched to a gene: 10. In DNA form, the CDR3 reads TGTGCCAGCAGCCACCCGTACCTAGCGGCAGAGACCCAGTACTTC. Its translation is CASSHPYLAAETQYF.

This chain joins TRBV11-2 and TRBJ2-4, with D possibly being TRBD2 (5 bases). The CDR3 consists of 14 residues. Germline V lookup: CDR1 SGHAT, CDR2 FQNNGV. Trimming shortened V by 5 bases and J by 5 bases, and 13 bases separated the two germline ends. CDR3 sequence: CASSTPRVQNIQYF. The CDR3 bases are TGTGCCAGCAGCACCCCGCGGGTCCAAAACATTCAGTACTTC. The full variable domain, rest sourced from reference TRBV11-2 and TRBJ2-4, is EAGVAQSPRYKIIEKRQSVAFWCNPISGHATLYWYQQILGQGPKLLIQFQNNGVVDDSQLPKDRFSAERLKGVDSTLKIQPAKLEDSAVYLCASSTPRVQNIQYFGAGTRLSVL.

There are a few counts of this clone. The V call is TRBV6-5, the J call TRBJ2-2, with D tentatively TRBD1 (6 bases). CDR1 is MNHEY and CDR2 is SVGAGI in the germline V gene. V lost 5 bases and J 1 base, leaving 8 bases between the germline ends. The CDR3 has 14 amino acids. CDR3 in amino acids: CASSGQLNTGELFF. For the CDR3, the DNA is TGTGCCAGCAGTGGACAGTTGAACACCGGGGAGCTGTTTTTT.

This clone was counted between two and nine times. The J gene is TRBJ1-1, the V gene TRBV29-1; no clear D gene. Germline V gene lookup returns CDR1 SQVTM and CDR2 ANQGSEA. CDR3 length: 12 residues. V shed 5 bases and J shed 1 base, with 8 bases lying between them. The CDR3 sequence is CSVSGRNTEAFF. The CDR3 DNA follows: TGCAGCGTTTCCGGGAGGAACACTGAAGCTTTCTTT. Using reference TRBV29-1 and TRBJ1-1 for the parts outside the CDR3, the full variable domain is SAVISQKPSRDICQRGTSLTIQCQVDSQVTMMFWYRQQPGQSLTLIATANQGSEATYESGFVIDKFPISRPNLTFSTLTVSNMSPEDSSIYLCSVSGRNTEAFFGQGTRLTVV.

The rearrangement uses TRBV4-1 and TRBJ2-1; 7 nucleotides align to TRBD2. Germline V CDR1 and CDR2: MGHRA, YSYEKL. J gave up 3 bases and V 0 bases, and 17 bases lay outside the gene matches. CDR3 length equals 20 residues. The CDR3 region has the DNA TGCGCCAGCAGCCAAGATGTCGGGGGGTTCGGACTTACCAACTACAATGAGCAGTTCTTC. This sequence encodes CASSQDVGGFGLTNYNEQFF.

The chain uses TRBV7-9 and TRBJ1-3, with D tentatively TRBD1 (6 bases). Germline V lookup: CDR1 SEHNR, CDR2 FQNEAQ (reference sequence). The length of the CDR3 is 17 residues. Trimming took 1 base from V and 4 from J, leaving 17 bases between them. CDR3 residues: CASSLELTGLGGNTIYF. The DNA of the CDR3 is TGTGCCAGCAGCTTAGAACTTACAGGGCTGGGAGGAAACACCATATATTTT.

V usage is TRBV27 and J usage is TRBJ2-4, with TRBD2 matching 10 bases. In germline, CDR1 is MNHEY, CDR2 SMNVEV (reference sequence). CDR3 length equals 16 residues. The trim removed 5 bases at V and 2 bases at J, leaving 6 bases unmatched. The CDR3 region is CASSSTSGTPKNIQYF. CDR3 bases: TGTGCCAGCAGTAGCACTAGCGGGACGCCCAAAAACATTCAGTACTTC.

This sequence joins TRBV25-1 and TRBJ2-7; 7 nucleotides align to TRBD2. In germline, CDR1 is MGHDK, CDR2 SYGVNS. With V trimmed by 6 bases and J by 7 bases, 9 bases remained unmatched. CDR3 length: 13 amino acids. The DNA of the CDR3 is TGTGCCAGCAGCGAAGCGGGACCTTCTGAGCAGTACTTC. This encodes CASSEAGPSEQYF.

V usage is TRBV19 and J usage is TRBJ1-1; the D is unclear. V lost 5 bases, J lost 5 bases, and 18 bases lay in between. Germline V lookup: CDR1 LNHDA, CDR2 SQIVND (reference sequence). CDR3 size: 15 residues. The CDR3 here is CASSSNPGLMTEAFF. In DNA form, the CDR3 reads TGTGCCAGTAGTTCCAATCCGGGCCTTATGACTGAAGCTTTCTTT.

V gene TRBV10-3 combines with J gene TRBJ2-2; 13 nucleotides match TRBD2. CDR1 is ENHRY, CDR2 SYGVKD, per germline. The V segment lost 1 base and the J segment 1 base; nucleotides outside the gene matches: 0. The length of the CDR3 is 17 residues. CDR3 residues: CAISEWTSGGNTGELFF. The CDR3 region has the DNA TGTGCCATCAGTGAGTGGACTAGCGGGGGGAACACCGGGGAGCTGTTTTTT.

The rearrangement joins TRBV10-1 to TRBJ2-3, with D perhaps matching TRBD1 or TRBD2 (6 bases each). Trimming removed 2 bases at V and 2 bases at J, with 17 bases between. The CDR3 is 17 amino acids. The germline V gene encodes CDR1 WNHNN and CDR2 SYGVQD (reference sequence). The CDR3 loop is CASSEQGPAGPTDTQYF. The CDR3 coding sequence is TGCGCCAGCAGTGAGCAGGGGCCGGCGGGACCCACAGATACGCAGTATTTT.

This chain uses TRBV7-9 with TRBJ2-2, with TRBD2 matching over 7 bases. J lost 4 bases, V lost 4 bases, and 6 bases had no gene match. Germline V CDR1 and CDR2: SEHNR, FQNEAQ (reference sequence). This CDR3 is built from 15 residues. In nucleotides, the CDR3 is TGTGCCAGCAGCTCCCTAGCGGACCTCACCGGGGAGCTGTTTTTT. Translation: CASSSLADLTGELFF.

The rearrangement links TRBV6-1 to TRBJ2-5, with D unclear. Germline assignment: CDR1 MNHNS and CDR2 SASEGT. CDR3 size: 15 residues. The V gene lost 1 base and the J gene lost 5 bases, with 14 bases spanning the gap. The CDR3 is CASSEGPQALETQYF. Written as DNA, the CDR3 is TGTGCCAGCAGTGAAGGCCCCCAAGCTCTCGAGACCCAGTACTTC.

The CDR3 region has the DNA TGCGCCAGCAGCCCGGGGACAGCCGCTACTACCGATGGCTACACCTTC. Translation: CASSPGTAATTDGYTF. The chain carries TRBV5-1 and TRBJ1-2; 7 nucleotides align to TRBD1. The CDR3 contains 16 residues. Trimming at V came to 4 bases and at J to 6 bases, leaving 15 bases not matched to a gene. CDR1 and CDR2 (germline): SGHRS, YFSETQ.